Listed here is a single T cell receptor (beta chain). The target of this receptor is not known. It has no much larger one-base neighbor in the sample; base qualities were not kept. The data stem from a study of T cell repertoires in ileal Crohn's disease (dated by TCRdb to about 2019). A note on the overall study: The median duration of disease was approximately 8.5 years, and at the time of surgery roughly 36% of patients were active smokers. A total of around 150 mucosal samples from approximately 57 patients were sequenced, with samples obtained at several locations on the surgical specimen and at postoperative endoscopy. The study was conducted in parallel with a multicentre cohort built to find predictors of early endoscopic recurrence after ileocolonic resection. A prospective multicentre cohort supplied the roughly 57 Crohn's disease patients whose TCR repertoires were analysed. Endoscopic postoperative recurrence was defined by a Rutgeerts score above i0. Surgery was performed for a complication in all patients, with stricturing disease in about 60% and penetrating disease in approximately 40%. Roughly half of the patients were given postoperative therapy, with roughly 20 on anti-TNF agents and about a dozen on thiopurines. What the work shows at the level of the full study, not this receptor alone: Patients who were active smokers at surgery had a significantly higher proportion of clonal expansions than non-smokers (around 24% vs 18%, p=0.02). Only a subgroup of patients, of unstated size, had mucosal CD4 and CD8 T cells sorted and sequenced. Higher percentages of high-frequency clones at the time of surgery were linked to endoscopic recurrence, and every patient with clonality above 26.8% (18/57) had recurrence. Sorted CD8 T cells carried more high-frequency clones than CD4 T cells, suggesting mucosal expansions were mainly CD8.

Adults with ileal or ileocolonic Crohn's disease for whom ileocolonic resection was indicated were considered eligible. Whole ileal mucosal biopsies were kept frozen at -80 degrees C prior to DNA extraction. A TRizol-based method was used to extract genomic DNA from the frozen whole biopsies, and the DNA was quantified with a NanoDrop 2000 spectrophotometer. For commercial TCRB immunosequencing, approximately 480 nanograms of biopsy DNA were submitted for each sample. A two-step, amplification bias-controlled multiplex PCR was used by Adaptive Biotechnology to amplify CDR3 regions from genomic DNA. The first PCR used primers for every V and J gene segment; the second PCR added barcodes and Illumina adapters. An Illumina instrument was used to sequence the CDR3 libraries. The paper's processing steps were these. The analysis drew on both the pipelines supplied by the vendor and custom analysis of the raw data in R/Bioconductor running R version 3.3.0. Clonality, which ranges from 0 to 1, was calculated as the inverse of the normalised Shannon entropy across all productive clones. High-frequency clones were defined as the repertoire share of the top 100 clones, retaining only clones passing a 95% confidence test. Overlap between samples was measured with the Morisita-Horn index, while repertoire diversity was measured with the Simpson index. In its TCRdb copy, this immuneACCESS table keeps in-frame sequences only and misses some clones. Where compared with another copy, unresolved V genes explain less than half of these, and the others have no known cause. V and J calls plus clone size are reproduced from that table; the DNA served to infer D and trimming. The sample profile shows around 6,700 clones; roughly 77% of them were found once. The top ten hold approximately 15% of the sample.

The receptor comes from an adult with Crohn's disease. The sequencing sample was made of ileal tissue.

Here the CDR3 is given as CASSVEGDGNTIYF. The bases are TGTGCCAGCAGTGTCGAAGGGGATGGAAACACCATATATTTT. The sequence links TRBV2 to TRBJ1-3; TRBD1 is a weak D gene call, 5 bases matching. Trimming at the junction amounts to 4 bases on V and 3 bases on J, and the germline ends lie 10 bases apart. From the cysteine up to the phenylalanine, the CDR3 has a length of 14 residues. Only the CDR3 portion is preserved as DNA: 42 bases, with reading frame beginning at the first base. For CDR1 and CDR2, the germline V gene lists SNHLY and FYNNEI.